This is a list of T cell receptor beta chains from one sample in a study of blood T cell repertoires in COVID-19. The repertoire was sequenced with immunoSEQ multiplex PCR; TCRdb's copy has only in-frame clones and lacks some. The sample carries about 99,000 clones, just over 85% recorded once. The specimen was peripheral blood. The receptors shown here come from a human donor in a cohort sampled during active COVID-19. CDR3s include the opening cysteine and the closing phenylalanine or tryptophan. A D gene is named only where the DNA matches it firmly. Expanded clones are given a class, and other clones once, few, many or no size at all.

TRBJ1-4 | - | TRBV19 | - | CASRDWSQGEKLFF | TGTGCCAGTAGAGATTGGTCCCAGGGAGAAAAACTGTTTTTT
TRBJ1-3 | - | TRBV5-4 | - | CASSLDRGPSSGNTIYF | TGTGCCAGCAGCTTGGATAGGGGTCCCTCCTCTGGAAACACCATATATTTT
TRBJ2-7 | TRBD2 | TRBV4-1 | - | CASSQDGAGARDEQYF | TGCGCCAGCAGCCAAGATGGAGCGGGAGCTAGGGACGAGCAGTACTTC
TRBJ1-6 | - | TRBV2 | - | CASSSGGSGSPLHF | TGTGCCAGCAGTTCGGGGGGCTCAGGTTCACCCCTCCACTTT
TRBJ1-3 | - | TRBV3-1/TRBV3-2 | - | CASSFTGLRGNTIYF | TGTGCCAGCAGCTTTACAGGTTTGAGGGGAAACACCATATATTTT
TRBJ2-4 | TRBD1 | TRBV19 | - | CASSSPTGKNIQYF | TGTGCCAGTAGTAGTCCGACAGGGAAAAACATTCAGTACTTC
TRBJ2-2 | - | TRBV5-6 | - | CASSRMNTGELFF | TGTGCCAGCAGCCGTATGAACACCGGGGAGCTGTTTTTT
TRBJ2-7 | TRBD1 | TRBV7-9 | - | CASSFARGLSEQYF | TGTGCCAGCAGCTTCGCCAGGGGGTTGAGCGAGCAGTACTTC
TRBJ2-1 | TRBD2 | TRBV7-6 | - | CASSVGPGRRRGREFF | TGTGCCAGCAGCGTTGGGCCCGGGAGGAGGCGGGGAAGGGAGTTCTTC
TRBJ2-7 | - | TRBV7-3 | - | CASSLADSYEQYF | TGTGCCAGCAGCTTGGCAGATTCCTACGAGCAGTACTTC
TRBJ2-2 | TRBD2 | TRBV7-6 | - | CASSRQAGGMTGELFF | TGTGCCAGCAGCCGGCAAGCGGGGGGGATGACCGGGGAGCTGTTTTTT
TRBJ1-3 | - | TRBV7-2 | - | CASSSRTTSGNTIYF | TGTGCCAGCAGCTCTCGGACAACGTCTGGAAACACCATATATTTT
TRBJ2-3 | - | TRBV6-2/TRBV6-3 | - | CASSYRDTQYF | TGTGCCAGCAGTTACCGAGATACGCAGTATTTT
TRBJ2-5 | TRBD2 | TRBV18 | - | CASSPRLAGGKETQYF | TGTGCCAGCTCGCCCAGACTAGCGGGAGGGAAAGAGACCCAGTACTTC
TRBJ2-1 | TRBD2 | TRBV10-3 | - | CAIKLAGGDEQFF | TGTGCCATCAAGCTAGCGGGGGGGGATGAGCAGTTCTTC
TRBJ1-1 | - | TRBV18 | once | CASSPGALMNTEAFF | TGTGCCAGCTCACCTGGGGCTTTAATGAACACTGAAGCTTTCTTT
TRBJ2-7 | TRBD1 | TRBV30 | - | CAWSGQGLKAYEQYF | TGTGCCTGGAGTGGACAGGGCCTTAAAGCTTACGAGCAGTACTTC
TRBJ1-2 | TRBD1 | TRBV19 | - | CASSTTGGNYGYTF | TGTGCCAGTAGTACAACAGGGGGCAACTATGGCTACACCTTC
TRBJ2-1 | - | TRBV7-3 | once | CASGAKSSYNEQFF | TGTGCCAGCGGAGCAAAGAGCTCCTACAATGAGCAGTTCTTC
TRBJ1-6 | TRBD1 | TRBV4-1 | - | CASSQDRNRGPSPLHF | TGCGCCAGCAGCCAAGATCGTAACAGGGGGCCTTCACCCCTCCACTTT
TRBJ2-7 | - | TRBV4-1 | - | CASSQGQGGTYEQYF | TGCGCCAGCAGCCAAGGCCAGGGGGGAACCTACGAGCAGTACTTC
TRBJ1-3 | - | TRBV19 | few | CASSINTPWTVDTIYF | TGTGCCAGTAGTATCAATACTCCGTGGACAGTGGACACCATATATTTT
TRBJ2-7 | TRBD2 | TRBV30 | - | CAWSRAGVSTYEQYF | TGTGCCTGGAGTAGAGCGGGAGTTTCGACCTACGAGCAGTACTTC
TRBJ2-7 | TRBD1 | TRBV6-5 | - | CASTRTGSYEQYF | TGTGCCAGCACCCGGACAGGTTCCTACGAGCAGTACTTC
TRBJ2-7 | - | TRBV7-2 | - | CASSLGRGNYEQYF | TGTGCCAGCAGCTTAGGTCGGGGAAACTACGAGCAGTACTTC
TRBJ1-2 | - | TRBV3-1/TRBV3-2 | - | CASSQDSGTPRGGYTF | TGTGCCAGCAGCCAAGATAGCGGGACCCCACGAGGTGGCTACACCTTC
TRBJ2-7 | - | TRBV28 | - | CASSLNRAYEQYF | TGTGCCAGCAGTTTAAACAGGGCCTACGAGCAGTACTTC
TRBJ2-1 | TRBD1 | TRBV10-3 | - | CAISEGQDPDNEQFF | TGTGCCATCAGTGAAGGACAGGATCCCGACAATGAGCAGTTCTTC
TRBJ2-7 | TRBD1 | TRBV10-2 | - | CASRHTGGGGSYEQYF | TGCGCCAGCAGGCATACAGGGGGCGGGGGATCCTACGAGCAGTACTTC
TRBJ2-2 | - | TRBV5-6 | - | CASSTQGTGELFF | TGTGCCAGCAGCACCCAGGGCACCGGGGAGCTGTTTTTT
TRBJ1-2 | - | TRBV5-1 | once | CASSLTGKYEHGYTF | TGCGCCAGCAGCTTGACAGGGAAATACGAACATGGCTACACCTTC
TRBJ2-5 | TRBD2 | TRBV5-1 | once | CASSSPRGGETQYF | TGCGCCAGCAGCTCACCACGGGGGGGAGAGACCCAGTACTTC
TRBJ2-3 | - | TRBV7-9 | - | CASSLAPGGTDTQYF | TGTGCCAGCAGCTTAGCGCCCGGGGGAACAGATACGCAGTATTTT
TRBJ1-5 | TRBD1 | TRBV10-2 | - | CASSGGTGGPNQPQHF | TGCGCCAGCAGTGGGGGCACAGGGGGACCAAATCAGCCCCAGCATTTT
TRBJ2-2 | - | TRBV5-1 | - | CASSGRTTSKELFF | TGCGCCAGCAGCGGCCGGACAACTTCCAAGGAGCTGTTTTTT
TRBJ1-6 | TRBD1 | TRBV6-2/TRBV6-3 | - | CASSSFLWGQHNSPLHF | TGTGCCAGCAGTTCCTTTCTATGGGGACAGCATAATTCACCCCTCCACTTT
TRBJ2-1 | TRBD2 | TRBV19 | - | CASSARGGQNEQFF | TGTGCCAGTAGTGCGCGGGGGGGCCAAAATGAGCAGTTCTTC